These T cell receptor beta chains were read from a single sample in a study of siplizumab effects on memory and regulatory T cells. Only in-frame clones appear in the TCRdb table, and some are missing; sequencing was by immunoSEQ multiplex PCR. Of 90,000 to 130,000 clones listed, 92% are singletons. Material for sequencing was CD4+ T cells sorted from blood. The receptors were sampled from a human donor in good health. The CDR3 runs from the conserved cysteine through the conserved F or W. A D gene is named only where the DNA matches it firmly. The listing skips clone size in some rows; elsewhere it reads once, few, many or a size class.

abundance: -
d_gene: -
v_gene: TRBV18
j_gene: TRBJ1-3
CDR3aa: CASSPPSSRGASGNTIYF
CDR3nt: TGTGCCAGCTCACCACCGAGTTCTCGGGGGGCGTCTGGAAACACCATATATTTT

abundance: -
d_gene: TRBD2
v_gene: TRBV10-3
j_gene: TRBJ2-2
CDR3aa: CAIRTGGNTGELFF
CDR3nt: TGTGCCATCAGAACGGGAGGGAACACCGGGGAGCTGTTTTTT

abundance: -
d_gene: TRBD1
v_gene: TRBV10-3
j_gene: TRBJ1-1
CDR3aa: CAIREDRHTEAFF
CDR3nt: TGTGCCATCAGAGAGGACAGGCACACTGAAGCTTTCTTT

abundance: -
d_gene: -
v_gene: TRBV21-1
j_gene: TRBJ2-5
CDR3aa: CASSKKAKTSGSRETQYF
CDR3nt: TGTGCCAGCAGCAAAAAGGCAAAAACTAGCGGGAGCAGAGAGACCCAGTACTTC

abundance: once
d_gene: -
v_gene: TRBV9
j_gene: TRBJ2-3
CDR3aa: CASSVGAGTDTQYF
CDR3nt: TGTGCCAGCAGCGTGGGAGCGGGCACAGATACGCAGTATTTT

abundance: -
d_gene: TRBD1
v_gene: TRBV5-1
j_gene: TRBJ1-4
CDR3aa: CASSLDPGQGEEKLFF
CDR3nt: TGCGCCAGCAGCTTGGACCCGGGACAGGGGGAGGAAAAACTGTTTTTT

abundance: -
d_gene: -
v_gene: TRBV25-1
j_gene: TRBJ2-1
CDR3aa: CASSDSPRRSSYNEQFF
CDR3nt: TGTGCCAGCAGTGATTCCCCTAGACGAAGCTCCTACAATGAGCAGTTCTTC

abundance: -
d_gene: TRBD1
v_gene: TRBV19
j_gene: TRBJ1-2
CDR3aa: CASNVDPVGQYGYTF
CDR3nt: TGTGCCAGTAACGTAGATCCCGTGGGACAGTATGGCTACACCTTC

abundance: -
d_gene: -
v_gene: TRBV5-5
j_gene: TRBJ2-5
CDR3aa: CASSSFQETQYF
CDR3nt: TGTGCCAGCAGCTCTTTCCAAGAGACCCAGTACTTC

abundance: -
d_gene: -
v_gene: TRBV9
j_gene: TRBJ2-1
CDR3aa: CASSVGGPSRNNEQFF
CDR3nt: TGTGCCAGCAGCGTAGGCGGTCCCTCAAGGAACAATGAGCAGTTCTTC

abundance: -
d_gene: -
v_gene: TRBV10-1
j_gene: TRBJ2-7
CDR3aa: CASSLSGSGYEQYF
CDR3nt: TGCGCCAGCAGTCTGTCCGGGAGTGGCTACGAGCAGTACTTC

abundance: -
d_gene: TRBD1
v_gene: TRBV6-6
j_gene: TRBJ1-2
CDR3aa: CASGITGGGGYTF
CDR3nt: TGTGCCAGCGGTATTACAGGGGGCGGTGGCTACACCTTC

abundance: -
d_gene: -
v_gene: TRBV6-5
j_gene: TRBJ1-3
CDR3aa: CASSPTGPRNTIYF
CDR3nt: TGTGCCAGCAGTCCGACAGGTCCGAGAAACACCATATATTTT

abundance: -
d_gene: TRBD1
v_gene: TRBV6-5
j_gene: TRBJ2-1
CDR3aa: CASSYSGQGIFNEQFF
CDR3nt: TGTGCCAGCAGTTACTCGGGACAGGGGATATTCAATGAGCAGTTCTTC

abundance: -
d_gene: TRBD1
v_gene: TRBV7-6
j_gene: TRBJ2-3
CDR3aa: CASSLLIWDRATDTQYF
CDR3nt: TGTGCCAGCAGCTTACTTATTTGGGACAGGGCCACAGATACGCAGTATTTT

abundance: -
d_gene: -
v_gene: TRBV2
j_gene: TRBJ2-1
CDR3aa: CASGPERSEQFF
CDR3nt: TGTGCCAGCGGCCCGGAGAGATCTGAGCAGTTCTTC

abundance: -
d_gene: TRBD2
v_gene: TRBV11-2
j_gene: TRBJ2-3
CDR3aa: CASSLASGSSRDTQYF
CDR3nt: TGTGCCAGCAGCTTAGCTAGCGGGAGTTCTAGGGATACGCAGTATTTT

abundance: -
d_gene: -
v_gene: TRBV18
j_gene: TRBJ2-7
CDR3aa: CASSPRGYEQYF
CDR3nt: TGTGCCAGCTCACCAAGGGGCTACGAGCAGTACTTC

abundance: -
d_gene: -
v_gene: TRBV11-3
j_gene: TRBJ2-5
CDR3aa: CASSLGRFQETQYF
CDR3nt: TGTGCCAGCAGCTTAGGTCGCTTCCAAGAGACCCAGTACTTC

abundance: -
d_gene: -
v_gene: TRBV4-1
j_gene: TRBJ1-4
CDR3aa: CASSRPGSSGEKLFF
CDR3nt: TGCGCCAGCAGCCGCCCGGGGTCGTCGGGTGAAAAACTGTTTTTT

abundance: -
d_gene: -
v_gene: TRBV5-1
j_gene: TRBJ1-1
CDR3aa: CASSLALGPLRGTEAFF
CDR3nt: TGCGCCAGCAGCTTGGCGTTGGGCCCCTTGAGGGGCACTGAAGCTTTCTTT

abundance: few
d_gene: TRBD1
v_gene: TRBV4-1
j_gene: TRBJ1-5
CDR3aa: CASSQLDRGLNQPQHF
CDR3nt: TGCGCCAGCAGTCAATTGGACAGGGGCCTTAATCAGCCCCAGCATTTT

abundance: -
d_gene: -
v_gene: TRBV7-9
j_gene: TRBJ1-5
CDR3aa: CASSLDGPINQPQHF
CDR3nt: TGTGCCAGCAGCCTCGACGGCCCGATTAATCAGCCCCAGCATTTT

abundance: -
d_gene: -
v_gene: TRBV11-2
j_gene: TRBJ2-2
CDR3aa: CASSPPGWGSGELFF
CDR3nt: TGTGCCAGCAGCCCCCCAGGCTGGGGGTCCGGGGAGCTGTTTTTT

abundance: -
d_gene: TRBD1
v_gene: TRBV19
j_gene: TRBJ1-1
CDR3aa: CASKQGIRALNTEAFF
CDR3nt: TGTGCCAGTAAACAGGGGATACGTGCTTTGAACACTGAAGCTTTCTTT

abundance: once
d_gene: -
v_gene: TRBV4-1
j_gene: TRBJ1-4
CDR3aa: CASRVGPRSFYDEKLFF
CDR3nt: TGCGCCAGCAGAGTGGGACCCCGAAGCTTCTACGATGAAAAACTGTTTTTT

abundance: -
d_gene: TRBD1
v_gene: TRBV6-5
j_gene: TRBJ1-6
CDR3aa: CASSWTGGHNSPLHF
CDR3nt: TGTGCCAGCAGCTGGACAGGTGGTCATAATTCACCCCTCCACTTT

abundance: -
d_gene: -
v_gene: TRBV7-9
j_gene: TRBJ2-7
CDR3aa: CASSLGGGDEQYF
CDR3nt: TGTGCCAGCAGCTTGGGGGGGGGCGACGAGCAGTACTTC

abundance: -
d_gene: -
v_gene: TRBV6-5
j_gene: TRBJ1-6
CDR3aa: CASRGKSPLHF
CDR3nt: TGTGCCTCCAGGGGAAAATCACCCCTCCACTTT

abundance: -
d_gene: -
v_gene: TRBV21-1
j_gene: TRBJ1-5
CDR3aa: CARDQGNQGIPQHF
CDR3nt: TGTGCCCGAGACCAGGGGAATCAGGGGATTCCCCAGCATTTT

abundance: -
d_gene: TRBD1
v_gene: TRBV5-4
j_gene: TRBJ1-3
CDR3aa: CASSPNPTGTDSGNTIYF
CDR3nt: TGTGCCAGCAGCCCCAATCCTACCGGGACAGATTCTGGAAACACCATATATTTT

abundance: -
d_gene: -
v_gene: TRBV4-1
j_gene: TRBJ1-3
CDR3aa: CASSQDRGQGNSRSGNTIYF
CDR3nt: TGCGCCAGCAGCCAAGATCGCGGGCAGGGGAACTCTCGCTCTGGAAACACCATATATTTT

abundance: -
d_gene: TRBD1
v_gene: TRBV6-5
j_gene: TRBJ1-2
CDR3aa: CASSYSLQGAYGYTF
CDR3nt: TGTGCCAGCAGTTACTCGTTACAGGGGGCCTATGGCTACACCTTC

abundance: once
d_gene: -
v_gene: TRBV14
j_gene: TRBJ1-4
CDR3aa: CASSPGRTTNEKLFF
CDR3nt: TGTGCCAGCAGCCCCGGGCGGACAACTAATGAAAAACTGTTTTTT

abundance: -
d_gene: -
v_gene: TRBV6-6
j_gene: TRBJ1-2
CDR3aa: CASSEPSHYYGYTF
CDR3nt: TGTGCCAGCAGTGAGCCGAGCCATTACTATGGCTACACCTTC